The clone carrying this T cell receptor (beta chain) appeared a few times. Its antigen is not identified. The data were obtained in a study of T cell repertoires in cytomegalovirus infection. Study at large: Evidence of both CMV infection and a matching HLA type came from public TCR beta signatures. Study observations and caveats: Carriers of CMV and the relevant HLA type were discriminated by public TCR beta frequency. HLA-C-restricted CMV-specific TCR beta clonotypes prevailed in the ex vivo response.

This CDR3 is built from 14 residues. The V gene's germline CDR1 is LNHDA and CDR2 SQIVND (reference sequence). With V trimmed by 3 bases and J by 8 bases, 6 bases remained unmatched. In TCRdb, the reads were re-called with MiXCR into one record per CDR3 protein. In the table there are roughly 800,000 distinct CDR3 sequences, under 35% of which are singletons. The V gene is TRBV19, the J gene TRBJ1-2, with 10 nucleotides matching TRBD1. This receptor was identified in a human donor in good health (CMV status not recorded). Some clones in this sample may be carry-over from other donors' samples. This material consisted of cultured CD8+ T cells from PBMCs, taken from culture after CMV antigen stimulation. CDR3 region: CASSITGTGVGYTF. DNA of the CDR3: TGTGCCAGTAGTATTACCGGGACAGGGGTAGGCTACACCTTC.